This TCR beta chain was sequenced in a study of tissue T cells after allogeneic stem cell transplantation. Sequenced by immunoSEQ multiplex PCR; TCRdb stores in-frame clones only, minus some. The sample lists 20,000 to 30,000 clones; less than 75% were seen once. CDR3 length: 14 residues. The germline gives CDR1 LGHDT, CDR2 YNNKEL (reference sequence). Trimming cost V 7 bases and J 5 bases, with 17 bases left between them. This receptor was obtained from an older female donor with lung cancer. The sample consisted of tissue from the ileum, taken at autopsy. The V and J genes are TRBV3-1 (or the pseudogene TRBV3-2) and TRBJ2-5; D possibly corresponds to TRBD1 (5 bases). As DNA, the CDR3 is TGTGCCAGCACCCACAAAAAGGGGAAGGAGACCCAGTACTTC. Translated, it gives CASTHKKGKETQYF.